The 3 T cell receptor beta chains below all came from one sample that was sequenced in a study of T cells after yellow fever vaccination. TCRdb re-analysed the 5' RACE reads in MiXCR, keeping a single row per CDR3 protein. There are 550,000 or so distinct CDR3 sequences in the sample; roughly a fifth occur only once, and around an eighth lies in the top ten. The specimen comprised PBMCs, sampled 15 days after the yellow fever booster vaccination. The receptors derive from a man aged 25-45 years who received the YFV17D yellow fever vaccine.

J is TRBJ2-7 and V is TRBV14; D ambiguous. Germline CDR1 is SGHDN and CDR2 is FVKESK. V lost 1 base, J lost 9 bases, and 13 bases lay in between. This CDR3 has 13 residues. The CDR3, as DNA: TGTGCCAGCAGCCAAGCCCCTAGGTTGGCGCAGTACTTC. Translation gives CASSQAPRLAQYF. Full variable domain (remainder filled in from reference TRBV14 and TRBJ2-7): EAGVTQFPSHSVIEKGQTVTLRCDPISGHDNLYWYRRVMGKEIKFLLHFVKESKQDESGMPNNRFLAERTGGTYSTLKVQPAELEDSGVYFCASSQAPRLAQYFGPGTRLTVT.

The chain combines TRBV5-1 with TRBJ2-1, with TRBD2 identical over 8 bases. The junction had 7 bases not matched to a gene; V was cut back by 3 bases and J by 11 bases. This CDR3 spans 13 amino acids. Germline V gene data show CDR1 as SGHRS and CDR2 as YFSETQ. CDR3 bases: TGCGCCAGCAGCTCTCCGGCGGGAGGCCAGCAGTTCTTC. This codes for CASSSPAGGQQFF.

The chain is built from TRBV7-2 and TRBJ1-5, with D hard to call. CDR1 is SGHTA and CDR2 is FQGNSA in the germline V gene. V gave up 0 bases and J gave up 4 bases, with 4 bases separating them. The CDR3 has 13 residues. DNA for the CDR3: TGTGCCAGCAGCTTAGCACCTAATCAGCCCCAGCATTTT. Its translation is CASSLAPNQPQHF.